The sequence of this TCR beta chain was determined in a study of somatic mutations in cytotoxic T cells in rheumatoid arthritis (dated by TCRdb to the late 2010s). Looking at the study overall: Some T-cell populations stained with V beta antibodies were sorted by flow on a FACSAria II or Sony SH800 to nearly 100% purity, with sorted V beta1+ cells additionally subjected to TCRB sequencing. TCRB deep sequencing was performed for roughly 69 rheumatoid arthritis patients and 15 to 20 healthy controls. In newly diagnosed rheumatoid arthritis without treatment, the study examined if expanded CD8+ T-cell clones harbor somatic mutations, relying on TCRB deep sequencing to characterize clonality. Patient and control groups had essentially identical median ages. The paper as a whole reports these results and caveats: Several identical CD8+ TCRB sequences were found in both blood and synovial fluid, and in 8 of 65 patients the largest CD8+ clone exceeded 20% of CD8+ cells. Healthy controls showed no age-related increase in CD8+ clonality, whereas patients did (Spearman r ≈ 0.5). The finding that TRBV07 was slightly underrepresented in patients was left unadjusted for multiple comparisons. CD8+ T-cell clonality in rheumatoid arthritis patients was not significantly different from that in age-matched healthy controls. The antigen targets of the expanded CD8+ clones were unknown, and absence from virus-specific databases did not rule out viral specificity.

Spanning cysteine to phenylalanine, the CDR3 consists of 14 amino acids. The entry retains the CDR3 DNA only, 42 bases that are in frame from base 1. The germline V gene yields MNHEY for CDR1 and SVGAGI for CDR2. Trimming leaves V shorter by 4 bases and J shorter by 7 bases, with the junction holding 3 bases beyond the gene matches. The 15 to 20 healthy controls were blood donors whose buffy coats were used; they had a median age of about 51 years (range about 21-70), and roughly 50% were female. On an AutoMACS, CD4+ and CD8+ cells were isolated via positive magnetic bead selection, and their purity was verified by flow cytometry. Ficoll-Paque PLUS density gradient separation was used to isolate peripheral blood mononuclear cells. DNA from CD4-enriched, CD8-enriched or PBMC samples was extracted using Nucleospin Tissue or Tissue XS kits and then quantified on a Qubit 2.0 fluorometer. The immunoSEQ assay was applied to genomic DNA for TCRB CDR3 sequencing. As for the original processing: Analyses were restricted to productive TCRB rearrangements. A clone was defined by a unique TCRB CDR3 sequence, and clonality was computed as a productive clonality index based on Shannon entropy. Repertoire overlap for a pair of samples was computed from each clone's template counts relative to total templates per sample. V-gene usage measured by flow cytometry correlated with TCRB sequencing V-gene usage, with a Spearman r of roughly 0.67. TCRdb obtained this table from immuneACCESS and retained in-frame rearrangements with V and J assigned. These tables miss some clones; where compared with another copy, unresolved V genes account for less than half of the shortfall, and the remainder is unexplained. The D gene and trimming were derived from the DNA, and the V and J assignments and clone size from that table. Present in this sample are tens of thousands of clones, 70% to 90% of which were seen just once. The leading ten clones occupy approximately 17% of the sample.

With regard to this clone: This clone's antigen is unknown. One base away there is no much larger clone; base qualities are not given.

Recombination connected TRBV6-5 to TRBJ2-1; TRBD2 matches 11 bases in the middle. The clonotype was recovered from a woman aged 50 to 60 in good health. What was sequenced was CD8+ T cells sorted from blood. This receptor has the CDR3 CASSLAGGLNEQFF. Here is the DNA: TGTGCCAGCAGTTTAGCGGGGGGGCTGAATGAGCAGTTCTTC.